This TCR beta chain was sequenced during a study of blood T cell repertoires in COVID-19 (dated by TCRdb to 2019 to 2021). Concerning the study at large: Samples covering the acute and convalescent phases of COVID-19 were provided by collaborators in the United States, Italy and Spain. The prospective study material was composed of cDNA or gDNA derived from T cells, B-cell-depleted T cells, or PBMCs. Deeply sampled blood TCRbeta repertoires from subjects exposed to, actively infected with, or recovered from COVID-19 were included in the dataset. A freely available public database, intended as a resource for researchers studying the immune response to SARS-CoV-2, is where the repertoires were released. Samples came from the ongoing ImmuneRACE study (first 160 participants) plus 1,254 subjects from 6 global collaborators. Sample metadata almost always included a de-identified subject ID, COVID-19 status, age in years and sex. Where HLA class I and class II types were available, the types were taken from metadata supplied by the sample provider, not from assay-based typing. The full study reports these points: Clinical and demographic metadata were provided uncurated, with the amount varying by source and participant.

CDR1 MNHEY and CDR2 SVGAGI were looked up in the germline V gene. The germline ends are 11 bases apart after V is trimmed by 0 bases and J by 0 bases. The CDR3 runs 16 amino acids, cysteine and phenylalanine included. The CDR3 DNA has 48 bases and is translated from base 1. TCRbeta CDR3 regions were amplified from genomic DNA by means of the immunoSEQ Assay, a bias-controlled multiplex PCR. From the authors' description of their analysis: Nucleated cell counts per sample were estimated from amplification of reference gene primers within the assay. Sequence reads were collapsed and filtered to measure the absolute abundance of every unique TCRbeta CDR3 rearrangement. For each sample, productive Simpson clonality was calculated as the square root of Simpson's diversity index over productive rearrangements. Here the immuneACCESS table is served through TCRdb, limited to in-frame sequences with V and J called. Missing clones are a known gap in these copies; in checked studies unresolved V genes cover under half, and the rest lacks a known reason. D and trimming come from the DNA, and the V and J calls and clone size come from that table. This sample is represented by roughly 200,000 clones; 65% to 85% of them were singletons. The ten largest clones capture over 6.5% of the sample.

One collaborating source in Seattle enrolled patients while the patients were actively infected and followed the patients over time throughout the course of disease. Each collaborating institution followed its own protocols to collect whole blood in K2EDTA tubes. Collaborator samples were shipped for TCRbeta analysis as frozen whole blood, isolated PBMCs, or DNA extracted from either sample type. With regard to this clone: No antigen is known for it. No base quality values were provided; no much bigger clone lies one nucleotide off.

The receptor's source is a middle-aged woman with COVID-19, enrolled during active disease. What was sequenced was peripheral blood. The sequence joins TRBV6-5 to TRBJ1-1; the D gene remains uncertain. The CDR3 protein sequence reads: CASSYSRRSLNTEAFF. The DNA sequence is as follows: TGTGCCAGCAGTTACTCGAGGCGGTCCCTGAACACTGAAGCTTTCTTT.